The 11 T cell receptor beta chains in this list originate from one sample, sequenced in a study of blood T cell repertoires in COVID-19. Clones were read by immunoSEQ multiplex PCR, and TCRdb kept only the in-frame ones, dropping some. The sample lists approximately 110,000 clones; over 65% were seen once. The sequencing input was peripheral blood. Receptors originate from a woman in her sixties or seventies with acute or convalescent COVID-19.

This sequence joins TRBV21-1 and TRBJ1-5. TRBV21-1 is marked as a pseudogene. CDR3 length: 17 amino acids. The CDR3 loop is CASSPREFHYSNQPQHF. The CDR3 nucleotides are TGTGCCAGCAGCCCCCGGGAGTTCCACTATAGCAATCAGCCCCAGCATTTT.

This sequence joins TRBV5-4 and TRBJ2-7, with 7 bases lining up with TRBD2. CDR1 is SGHNT, CDR2 YYREEE, per germline (reference sequence). Trimming removed 0 bases from V and 2 bases from J; junction bases left unmatched: 8. The CDR3 has 16 residues. CDR3 protein: CASSLGTGTTPYEQYF. The CDR3 nucleotides read TGTGCCAGCAGCTTGGGGACCGGGACTACACCCTACGAGCAGTACTTC. The variable domain in full, with the rest retrieved from reference TRBV5-4 and TRBJ2-7, is ETGVTQSPTHLIKTRGQQVTLRCSSQSGHNTVSWYQQALGQGPQFIFQYYREEENGRGNFPPRFSGLQFPNYSSELNVNALELDDSALYLCASSLGTGTTPYEQYFGPGTRLTVT.

The J gene is TRBJ1-3, the V gene TRBV14; the D is unclear. Trimming cost V 3 bases and J 4 bases, with 7 bases left between them. CDR1 is SGHDN and CDR2 is FVKESK in the germline V gene. The CDR3 sequence is 13 residues long. The CDR3, as DNA: TGTGCCAGCAGCCAGGGAGAGGGAAACACCATATATTTT. Its translation is CASSQGEGNTIYF.

This chain uses TRBV2 with TRBJ2-1; a possible D gene is TRBD1 (5 bases). Deletions cut 11 bases from V and 6 bases from J, with 17 bases between. Germline CDR1 and CDR2: SNHLY and FYNNEI. The CDR3 sequence is 13 residues long. The CDR3 here is CAEGETLRNEQFF. In DNA, the CDR3 is TGTGCCGAAGGGGAAACTCTCCGCAATGAGCAGTTCTTC.

The chain is built from TRBV19 and TRBJ1-5; 7 nucleotides align to TRBD1. This CDR3 contains 13 residues. Germline loops: CDR1 LNHDA, CDR2 SQIVND (reference sequence). V shed 6 bases and J 5 bases; nucleotides not matched to a gene: 4. This chain's CDR3 is CASSRDSYQPQHF. CDR3 bases: TGTGCCAGTAGCAGGGACAGCTATCAGCCCCAGCATTTT. Full variable domain (missing parts from reference TRBV19 and TRBJ1-5): DGGITQSPKYLFRKEGQNVTLSCEQNLNHDAMYWYRQDPGQGLRLIYYSQIVNDFQKGDIAEGYSVSREKKESFPLTVTSAQKNPTAFYLCASSRDSYQPQHFGDGTRLSIL.

This clone was seen ten or more times. The chain couples TRBV4-1 to TRBJ2-7; perhaps TRBD1 as D (5 bases). Trimming left V 2 bases short and J 2 bases short, with 7 bases between. The CDR3 consists of 13 residues. CDR1 and CDR2 from the germline V gene are MGHRA and YSYEKL. CDR3: CASSQSRAYEQYF. In nucleotides, the CDR3 is TGCGCCAGCAGCCAAAGCAGGGCCTACGAGCAGTACTTC.

V usage is TRBV5-1 and J usage is TRBJ1-1; TRBD1 matches at 7 bases. The V and J ends lost 4 bases and 1 base, in that order; junction bases with no gene match: 7. Germline V gene data show CDR1 as SGHRS and CDR2 as YFSETQ. The CDR3 length is 15 residues. Here the CDR3 DNA reads TGCGCCAGCAGCGAACCGGGACAGCAGAACACTGAAGCTTTCTTT. Protein: CASSEPGQQNTEAFF.

The V gene is TRBV9, the J gene TRBJ2-1, with 11 bases lining up with TRBD2. CDR3 length: 16 amino acids. Germline-derived CDR1 and CDR2 are SGDLS and YYNGEE. V was pared by 3 bases and J by 7 bases, with 9 bases of the junction left unmatched. CDR3: CASSALAGGDGNEQFF. CDR3 sequence (DNA): TGTGCCAGCAGCGCCCTAGCGGGGGGAGATGGGAATGAGCAGTTCTTC.

V and J are TRBV6-5 and TRBJ2-1; TRBD2 might be the D (6 bases). Germline CDR1 and CDR2: MNHEY and SVGAGI. This CDR3 has 11 amino acids. Trimming left V 6 bases short and J 8 bases short, with 8 bases between. The CDR3 protein is CASRGTHEQFF. The CDR3 DNA reads as TGTGCCAGCAGGGGGACTCATGAGCAGTTCTTC.

This chain links TRBV27 with TRBJ1-1, with D possibly being TRBD1 (5 bases). The CDR3 sequence is 13 residues long. The V end lost 7 bases, the J end lost 5 bases, and 14 bases lay between the germline ends. CDR1 and CDR2 from the germline V gene are MNHEY and SMNVEV (reference sequence). In DNA form, the CDR3 reads TGTGCCAGCAATGGCAGGGTGGGAACTGAAGCTTTCTTT. Translation: CASNGRVGTEAFF.

This chain's CDR3 is CSVGSQHGYTF. In nucleotides, the CDR3 is TGCAGCGTGGGGAGTCAACATGGCTACACCTTC. The chain recombines TRBV29-1 with TRBJ1-2, with unresolved D. Trimming left V 6 bases short and J 6 bases short, with 11 bases between. Germline CDR1 is SQVTM and CDR2 is ANQGSEA. This CDR3 contains 11 residues.